These 5 T cell receptor beta chains were sequenced from one sample in a study of cytomegalovirus exposure and HLA in healthy donors (dated by TCRdb to 2016 to 2017). The library came from the immunoSEQ multiplex PCR assay. For the multiplex PCR, a mixture combining 60 forward primers for TCR Vbeta segments and 13 reverse primers for TCR Jbeta segments was used. TCRdb's version of the immuneACCESS table is confined to in-frame rearrangements and falls short of the full clone set. An unresolved V gene accounts for under half of the shortfall where checked; the remainder is of unknown origin. The sample data list 170,000 or so clones, and roughly 85% of these were observed just once. The biggest ten clones account for approximately 0.7% of the sample. The sequencing input was PBMCs. The origin of the receptors is a woman in her thirties or forties in good health and CMV-seronegative.

On this clone itself: The junction departs from the called germline gene at one end, perhaps through a read error. This chain joins TRBV5-6 and TRBJ2-2; 8 bases map to TRBD1. CDR3 length: 16 residues. Per germline, CDR1 SGHDT and CDR2 YYEEEE. The CDR3 region has the DNA TGTGCCAGCAGCTTAGCAGGGGGCGCGAATACCGGGGAGCTGTTTTTT. Its translation: CASSLAGGANTGELFF.

The CDR3 is CASGRTGAAYEQYF. The CDR3 bases are TGTGCTAGTGGCCGGACAGGGGCAGCCTACGAGCAGTACTTC. The chain couples TRBV12-5 to TRBJ2-5; 9 bases line up with TRBD1. The DNA end favors TRBJ2-7, so the J call may be wrong. Germline loops: CDR1 LGHNT, CDR2 FRNRAP. This CDR3 is 14 amino acids long.

The rearrangement links TRBV4-1 to TRBJ2-1; TRBD2 aligns across 9 bases. CDR1 and CDR2 (germline): MGHRA, YSYEKL. V was pared by 1 base and J by 4 bases, with 8 bases of the junction left unmatched. The CDR3 is made up of 17 amino acids. Here the CDR3 reads CASSQVVGGGAYNEQFF. CDR3 coding DNA: TGCGCCAGCAGCCAAGTGGTTGGCGGGGGGGCTTACAATGAGCAGTTCTTC.

V is TRBV19 and J is TRBJ2-4; 7 nucleotides agree with TRBD1. The CDR3 extends over 14 amino acids. The germline V gene encodes CDR1 LNHDA and CDR2 SQIVND (reference sequence). The V gene end was trimmed by 6 bases and the J gene end by 2 bases; junction bases not matched to a gene: 4. CDR3 residues: CASREDRTKNIQYF. CDR3 in DNA: TGTGCCAGTAGAGAGGACAGGACCAAAAACATTCAGTACTTC.

This sequence joins TRBV27 and TRBJ2-3; TRBD2 aligns across 7 bases. After removal of 8 bases from V and 1 base from J, the junction contained 9 bases not matched to a gene. Germline V gene sequence: CDR1 MNHEY, CDR2 SMNVEV (reference sequence). The CDR3 consists of 15 residues. CDR3 loop: CASSLAGVGTDTQYF. CDR3 bases: TGTGCCAGCTCCCTTGCGGGGGTCGGCACAGATACGCAGTATTTT.